These T cell receptor beta chains were read from a single sample in a study of blood T cell repertoires in COVID-19. Generated by immunoSEQ multiplex PCR, the TCRdb table keeps only in-frame clones and is missing some. The sample has approximately 83,000 clones, around 81% seen once; the top ten hold around 3.3%. The sample was peripheral blood. Every receptor here comes from a man in his forties or fifties with acute or convalescent COVID-19. The CDR3 runs from the conserved cysteine through the conserved F or W. The D gene is left open where the match is weak. Some rows mark clone size as missing; the rest say once, few, many or name a class of expanded clone.

once,TRBJ1-4,NA,TRBV7-9,CASSFSGGYGEKLFF,TGTGCCAGCAGCTTCAGCGGGGGATACGGTGAAAAACTGTTTTTT
few,TRBJ1-1,TRBD1,TRBV3-1/TRBV3-2,CASSQVQGVEAFF,TGTGCCAGCAGCCAAGTTCAGGGGGTTGAAGCTTTCTTT
NA,TRBJ2-3,TRBD1,TRBV11-1,CASSQRTGDTDTQYF,TGTGCCAGCAGCCAGAGGACAGGGGACACAGATACGCAGTATTTT
NA,TRBJ2-3,TRBD2,TRBV11-3,CASSFRTSGYTDTQYF,TGTGCCAGCAGCTTTAGAACTAGCGGGTACACAGATACGCAGTATTTT
NA,TRBJ1-5,NA,TRBV2,CASILEGGGNQPQHF,NA
NA,TRBJ2-3,NA,TRBV7-3,CASSLMAASTDTQYF,TGTGCCAGCAGCTTAATGGCGGCGAGCACAGATACGCAGTATTTT
NA,TRBJ2-5,NA,TRBV11-2,CASSSGGQGNQETQYF,TGTGCCAGCAGCTCGGGGGGTCAGGGGAACCAAGAGACCCAGTACTTC
NA,TRBJ1-1,TRBD1,TRBV19,CASSRQGDTEAFF,TGTGCCAGTAGTAGACAGGGGGACACTGAAGCTTTCTTT
NA,TRBJ2-3,NA,TRBV5-1,CASSPQGGTQYF,TGCGCCAGCAGCCCACAGGGTGGTACGCAGTATTTT
NA,TRBJ2-1,TRBD2,TRBV7-2,CASSSLAGGPVNTNEQFF,TGTGCCAGCAGCTCGCTAGCGGGGGGCCCTGTAAATACAAATGAGCAGTTCTTC
NA,TRBJ1-6,NA,TRBV6-5,CASSYSGTSGGSPLHF,TGTGCCAGCAGTTACTCTGGGACTTCTGGTGGGTCACCCCTCCACTTT
NA,TRBJ1-2,NA,TRBV28,CASSLDRTWDYGYTF,TGTGCCAGCAGTTTAGACAGGACCTGGGACTATGGCTACACCTTC
NA,TRBJ2-2,NA,TRBV11-2,CASSLVQHTGELFF,TGTGCCAGCAGCTTAGTACAGCACACCGGGGAGCTGTTTTTT
NA,TRBJ2-2,TRBD2,TRBV7-7,CASSLRPSGRALGTGELFF,TGTGCCAGCAGCTTAAGGCCTAGCGGGAGGGCCTTGGGCACCGGGGAGCTGTTTTTT
NA,TRBJ2-1,NA,TRBV9,CASSVVGSGNEQFF,TGTGCCAGCAGCGTAGTCGGGAGCGGCAATGAGCAGTTCTTC
NA,TRBJ2-7,TRBD1,TRBV24-1,CATSEWTGFTYEQYF,TGTGCCACCAGTGAATGGACAGGCTTTACCTACGAGCAGTACTTC
once,TRBJ1-2,NA,TRBV4-3,CASSQESRDGYTF,TGCGCCAGCAGCCAAGAATCGAGGGATGGCTACACCTTC
NA,TRBJ1-2,NA,TRBV2,CASSEEQGGYGYTF,TGTGCCAGCAGTGAAGAACAGGGTGGCTATGGCTACACCTTC
NA,TRBJ2-5,NA,TRBV18,CASSRQQETQYF,TGTGCCAGCTCACGACAACAAGAGACCCAGTACTTC
NA,TRBJ2-7,TRBD2,TRBV18,CASSPKTSGVGEQYF,TGTGCCAGCTCACCGAAGACTAGCGGGGTCGGCGAGCAGTACTTC
NA,TRBJ2-3,TRBD1,TRBV7-2,CASSPNRGSTDTQYF,TGTGCCAGCAGCCCGAACAGGGGAAGCACAGATACGCAGTATTTT
NA,TRBJ1-6,NA,TRBV25-1,CASSELSRANSPLHF,TGTGCCAGCAGTGAATTGTCCAGGGCAAATTCACCCCTCCACTTT
NA,TRBJ2-7,NA,TRBV6-2/TRBV6-3,CASSYRQSGEQYF,TGTGCCAGCAGTTACCGGCAAAGCGGGGAGCAGTACTTC
few,TRBJ1-2,TRBD1,TRBV6-2/TRBV6-3,CASSSGQGRFYGYTF,TGTGCCAGCAGTTCGGGACAGGGACGATTCTATGGCTACACCTTC
NA,TRBJ2-2,NA,TRBV4-3,CASSQDYATGELFF,TGCGCCAGCAGCCAAGACTACGCTACCGGGGAGCTGTTTTTT
NA,TRBJ2-2,NA,TRBV6-1,CASSALTGKARLTGELFF,TGTGCCAGCAGTGCTCTTACAGGGAAAGCAAGATTGACCGGGGAGCTGTTTTTT
once,TRBJ1-3,NA,TRBV11-3,CASSLADSYSGNTIYF,TGTGCCAGCAGCTTGGCGGACAGTTACTCTGGAAACACCATATATTTT
NA,TRBJ2-7,TRBD2,TRBV27,CASTRAGGPKEQYF,TGTGCCAGCACCAGAGCGGGAGGGCCAAAAGAGCAGTACTTC
NA,TRBJ1-5,NA,TRBV7-9,CASSLEAQPQHF,TGTGCCAGCAGCTTAGAAGCTCAGCCCCAGCATTTT
NA,TRBJ2-2,NA,TRBV10-3,CASSGTSNTGELFF,TGTGCCAGCTCCGGGACATCGAACACCGGGGAGCTGTTTTTT
NA,TRBJ1-1,NA,TRBV5-6,CASSLVGDVLF,TGTGCCAGCAGCTTGGTCGGGGATGTCCTCTTT
NA,TRBJ2-7,TRBD2,TRBV7-2,CASLVTGGPGEQYF,TGTGCCAGCCTAGTTACGGGAGGGCCGGGGGAGCAGTACTTC
NA,TRBJ2-5,TRBD2,TRBV28,CASSSFLAGAWETQYF,TGTGCCAGCAGTTCGTTTCTAGCGGGCGCTTGGGAGACCCAGTACTTC
once,TRBJ1-1,TRBD1,TRBV18,CASSPGVFTGEDTEAFF,TGTGCCAGCTCACCAGGAGTCTTTACAGGGGAGGACACTGAAGCTTTCTTT